The 8 T cell receptor beta chains in this list originate from one sample, sequenced in a study of blood T cell repertoires in COVID-19. TCRdb's table, derived via immunoSEQ multiplex PCR, lists solely in-frame clones and lacks some. Of under 130,000 clones listed, around nine tenths are singletons. Sequencing was performed on peripheral blood. The receptors originated from a woman of 80 years or more in a cohort sampled during active COVID-19.

The V call is TRBV3-1 (or the pseudogene TRBV3-2), the J call TRBJ2-3; 9 bases map to TRBD1. The CDR3 totals 14 residues. With 0 bases clipped from V and 7 bases from J, the junction kept 2 bases outside the gene matches. Germline CDR1 reads LGHDT; CDR2 reads YNNKEL (reference sequence). DNA for the CDR3: TGTGCCAGCAGCCAAGAGACAGGGGGAAATACGCAGTATTTT. It specifies CASSQETGGNTQYF.

V gene TRBV5-1 combines with J gene TRBJ1-1; the D is unclear. The CDR3 is made up of 11 amino acids. V lost 3 bases and J 3 bases, leaving 3 bases between the germline ends. The germline V gene encodes CDR1 SGHRS and CDR2 YFSETQ. The CDR3, as DNA: TGCGCCAGCAGCTCTCACACTGAAGCTTTCTTT. It translates to CASSSHTEAFF.

The gene calls are TRBV3-1 (or the pseudogene TRBV3-2) and TRBJ1-1, with 9 bases identical to TRBD1. The V gene end was trimmed by 4 bases and the J gene end by 6 bases; junction bases not matched to a gene: 6. Germline V gives CDR1 LGHDT, CDR2 YNNKEL (reference sequence). The CDR3 runs to 14 residues. Here the CDR3 reads CASSLGQGRSEAFF. The CDR3 DNA follows: TGTGCCAGCAGCCTCGGACAGGGGAGATCTGAAGCTTTCTTT.

The CDR3 DNA follows: TGTGCCAGCAGTGAAATTCTTACTAGCGGGGAGACCCAGTACTTC. Residues: CASSEILTSGETQYF. The genes are TRBV6-1 and TRBJ2-5, with 9 nucleotides matching TRBD2. The CDR3 length is 15 residues. Per germline, CDR1 MNHNS and CDR2 SASEGT. Losses at the gene ends were 2 bases for V and 5 bases for J; bases not matched to a gene: 6.

The chain links TRBV4-2 to TRBJ1-2; 9 nucleotides match TRBD1. V lost 3 bases and J lost 8; bases outside the gene matches: 10. This CDR3 spans 15 amino acids. The germline V gene encodes CDR1 LGHNA and CDR2 YNFKEQ. The DNA for the CDR3 is TGTGCCAGCAGCCATGAAGCCGGGACAGGGAAAGGCTACACCTTC. This encodes CASSHEAGTGKGYTF.

The chain is built from TRBV11-2 and TRBJ1-3; D is uncertain. The CDR3 covers 15 residues. V shed 2 bases and J shed 2 bases, with 10 bases lying between them. Germline V CDR1 and CDR2: SGHAT, FQNNGV. The CDR3 spells CASSLSFATGNTIYF. The DNA for the CDR3 is TGTGCCAGCAGCTTATCGTTTGCTACTGGAAACACCATATATTTT.

The chain carries TRBV5-1 and TRBJ1-4; D possibly corresponds to TRBD1 (6 bases). Germline assignment: CDR1 SGHRS and CDR2 YFSETQ. CDR3 length: 15 amino acids. V lost 0 bases and J lost 4, with 10 bases in between. The CDR3 protein is CASSLVTGHNEKLFF. The CDR3 nucleotides are TGCGCCAGCAGCTTGGTGACAGGTCATAATGAAAAACTGTTTTTT.

The rearrangement uses TRBV3-1 (or the pseudogene TRBV3-2) and TRBJ2-1; D gene uncertain. V was trimmed by 8 bases and J by 10 bases, leaving 9 bases between them. Germline CDR1 is LGHDT and CDR2 is YNNKEL (reference sequence). The CDR3 length is 10 residues. CDR3 bases: TGTGCCAGCGGGCTAAACGAGCAGTTCTTC. Residues: CASGLNEQFF.